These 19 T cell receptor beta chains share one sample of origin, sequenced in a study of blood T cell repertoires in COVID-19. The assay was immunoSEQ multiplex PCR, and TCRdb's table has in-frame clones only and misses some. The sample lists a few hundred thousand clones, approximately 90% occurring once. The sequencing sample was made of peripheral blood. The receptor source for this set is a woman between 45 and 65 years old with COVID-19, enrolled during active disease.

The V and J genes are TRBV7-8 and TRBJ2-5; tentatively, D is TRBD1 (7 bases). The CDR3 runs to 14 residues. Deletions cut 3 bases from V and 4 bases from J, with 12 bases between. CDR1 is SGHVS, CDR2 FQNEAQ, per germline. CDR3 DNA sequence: TGTGCCAGCAGCTTCTCGGAGGGGGCAGAGACCCAGTACTTC. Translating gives CASSFSEGAETQYF.

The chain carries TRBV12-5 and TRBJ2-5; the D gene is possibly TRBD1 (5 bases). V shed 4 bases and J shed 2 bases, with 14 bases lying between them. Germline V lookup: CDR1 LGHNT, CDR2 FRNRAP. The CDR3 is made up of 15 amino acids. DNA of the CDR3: TGTGCTAGTGGTTCGTCCACCACAGGACAAGAGACCCAGTACTTC. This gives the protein CASGSSTTGQETQYF.

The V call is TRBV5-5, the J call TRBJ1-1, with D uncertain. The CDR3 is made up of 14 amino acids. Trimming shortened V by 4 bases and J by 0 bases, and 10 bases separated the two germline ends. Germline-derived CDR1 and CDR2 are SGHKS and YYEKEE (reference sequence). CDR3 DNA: TGTGCCAGCAGCCACCAGAGGATGAACACTGAAGCTTTCTTT. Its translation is CASSHQRMNTEAFF.

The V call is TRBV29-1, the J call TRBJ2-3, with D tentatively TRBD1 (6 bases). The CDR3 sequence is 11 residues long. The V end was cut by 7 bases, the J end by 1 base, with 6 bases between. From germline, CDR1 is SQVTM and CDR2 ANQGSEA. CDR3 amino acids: CSDRGTDTQYF. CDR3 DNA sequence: TGCAGCGACAGGGGCACAGATACGCAGTATTTT.

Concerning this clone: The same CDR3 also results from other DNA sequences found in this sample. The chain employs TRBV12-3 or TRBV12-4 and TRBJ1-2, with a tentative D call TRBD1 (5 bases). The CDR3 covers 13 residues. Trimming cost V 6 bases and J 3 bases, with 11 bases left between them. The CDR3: CASSPQGYYGYTF. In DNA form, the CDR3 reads TGTGCCAGCAGCCCCCAGGGTTACTATGGCTACACCTTC.

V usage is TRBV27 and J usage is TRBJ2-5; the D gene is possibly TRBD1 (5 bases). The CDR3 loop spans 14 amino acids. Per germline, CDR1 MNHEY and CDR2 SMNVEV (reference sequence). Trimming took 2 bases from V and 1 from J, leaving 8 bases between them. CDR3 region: CASSLGHTQETQYF. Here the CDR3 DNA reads TGTGCCAGCAGTTTAGGACATACCCAAGAGACCCAGTACTTC.

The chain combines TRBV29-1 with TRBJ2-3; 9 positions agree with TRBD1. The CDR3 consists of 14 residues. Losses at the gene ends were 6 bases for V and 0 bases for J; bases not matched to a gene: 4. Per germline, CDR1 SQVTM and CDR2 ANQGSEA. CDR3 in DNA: TGCAGCGTAGGGACAGGGTTTAGCACAGATACGCAGTATTTT. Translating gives CSVGTGFSTDTQYF.

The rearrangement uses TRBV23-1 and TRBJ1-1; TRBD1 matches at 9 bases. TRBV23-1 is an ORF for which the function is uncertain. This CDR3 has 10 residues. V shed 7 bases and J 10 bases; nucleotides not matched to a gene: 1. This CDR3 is CASIQGAAFF. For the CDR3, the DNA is TGCGCCAGCATACAGGGGGCAGCTTTCTTT.

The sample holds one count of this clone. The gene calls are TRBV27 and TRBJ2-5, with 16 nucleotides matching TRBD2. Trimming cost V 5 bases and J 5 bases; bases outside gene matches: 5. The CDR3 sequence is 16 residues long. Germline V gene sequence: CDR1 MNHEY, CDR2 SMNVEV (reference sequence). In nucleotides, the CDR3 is TGTGCCAGCAGTCAGGGACTAGCGGGAGGGTTTGAGACCCAGTACTTC. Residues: CASSQGLAGGFETQYF.

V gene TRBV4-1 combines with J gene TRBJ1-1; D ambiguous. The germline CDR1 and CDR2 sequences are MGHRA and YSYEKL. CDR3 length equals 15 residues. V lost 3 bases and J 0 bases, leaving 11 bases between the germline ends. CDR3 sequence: CASSHPGSMNTEAFF. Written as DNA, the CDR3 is TGCGCCAGCAGCCACCCGGGGAGCATGAACACTGAAGCTTTCTTT.

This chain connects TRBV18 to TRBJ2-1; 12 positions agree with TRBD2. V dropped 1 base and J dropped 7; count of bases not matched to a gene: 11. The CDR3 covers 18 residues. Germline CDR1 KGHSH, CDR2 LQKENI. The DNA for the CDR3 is TGTGCCAGCTCACCACTTGCTCCGACTAGCGGGAGTGTGAATGAGCAGTTCTTC. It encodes CASSPLAPTSGSVNEQFF.

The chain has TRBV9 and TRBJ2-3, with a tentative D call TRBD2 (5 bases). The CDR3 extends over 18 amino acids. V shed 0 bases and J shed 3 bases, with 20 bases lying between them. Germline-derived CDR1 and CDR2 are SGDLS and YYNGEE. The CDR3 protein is CASSVGPISGSGTDTQYF. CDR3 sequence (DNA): TGTGCCAGCAGCGTAGGACCCATCAGTGGGAGCGGAACAGATACGCAGTATTTT.

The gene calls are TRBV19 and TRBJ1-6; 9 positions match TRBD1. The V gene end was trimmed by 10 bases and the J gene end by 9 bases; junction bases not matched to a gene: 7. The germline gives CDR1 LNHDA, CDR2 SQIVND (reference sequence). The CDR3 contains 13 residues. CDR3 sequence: CATRGQGISPLHF. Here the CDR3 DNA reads TGTGCCACCCGTGGACAGGGGATTTCACCCCTCCACTTT.

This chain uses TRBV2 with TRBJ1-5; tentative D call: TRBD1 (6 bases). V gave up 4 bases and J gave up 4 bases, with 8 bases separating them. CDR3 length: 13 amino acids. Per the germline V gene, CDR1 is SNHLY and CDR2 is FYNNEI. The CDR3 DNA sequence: TGTGCCAGCAGTGGGGACAATAATCAGCCCCAGCATTTT. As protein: CASSGDNNQPQHF.

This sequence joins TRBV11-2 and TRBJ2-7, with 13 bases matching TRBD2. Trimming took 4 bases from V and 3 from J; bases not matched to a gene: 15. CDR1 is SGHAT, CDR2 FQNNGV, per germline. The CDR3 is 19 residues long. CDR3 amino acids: CASSSLRGLAGRLSYEQYF. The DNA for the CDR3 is TGTGCCAGCAGCTCCCTCCGGGGACTAGCGGGAAGATTAAGCTACGAGCAGTACTTC.

Here the CDR3 reads CASSPLGLAGVVMSTGELFF. CDR3 sequence (DNA): TGTGCCAGCAGCCCTTTGGGACTAGCGGGAGTCGTAATGAGTACCGGGGAGCTGTTTTTT. This chain links TRBV7-8 with TRBJ2-2; the match to TRBD2 covers 14 bases. The CDR3 covers 20 residues. CDR1 is SGHVS, CDR2 FQNEAQ, per germline. J gave up 5 bases and V 5 bases, and 16 bases lay outside the gene matches.

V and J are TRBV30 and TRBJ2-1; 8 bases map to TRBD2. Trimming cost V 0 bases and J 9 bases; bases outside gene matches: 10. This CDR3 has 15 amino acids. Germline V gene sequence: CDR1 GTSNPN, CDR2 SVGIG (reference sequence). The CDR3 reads CAWSVPSGGQLEQFF. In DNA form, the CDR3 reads TGTGCCTGGAGTGTACCCAGCGGGGGACAACTTGAGCAGTTCTTC. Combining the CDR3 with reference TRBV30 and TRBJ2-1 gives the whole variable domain SQTIHQWPATLVQPVGSPLSLECTVEGTSNPNLYWYRQAAGRGLQLLFYSVGIGQISSEVPQNLSASRPQDRQFILSSKKLLLSDSGFYLCAWSVPSGGQLEQFFGPGTRLTVL.

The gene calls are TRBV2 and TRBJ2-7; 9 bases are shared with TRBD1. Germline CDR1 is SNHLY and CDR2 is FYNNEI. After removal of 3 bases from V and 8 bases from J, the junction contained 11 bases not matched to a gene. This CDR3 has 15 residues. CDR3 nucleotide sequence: TGTGCCAGCAGTGACAACAGGGGGCTTATCGCTCAGCAGTACTTC. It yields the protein CASSDNRGLIAQQYF.

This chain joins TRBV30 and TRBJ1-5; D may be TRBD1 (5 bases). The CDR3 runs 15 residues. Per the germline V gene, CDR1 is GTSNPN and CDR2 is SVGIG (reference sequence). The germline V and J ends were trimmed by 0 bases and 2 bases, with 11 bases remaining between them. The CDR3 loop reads CAWSVGGVGNQPQHF. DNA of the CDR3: TGTGCCTGGAGTGTTGGGGGGGTGGGCAATCAGCCCCAGCATTTT. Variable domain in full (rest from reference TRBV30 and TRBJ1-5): SQTIHQWPATLVQPVGSPLSLECTVEGTSNPNLYWYRQAAGRGLQLLFYSVGIGQISSEVPQNLSASRPQDRQFILSSKKLLLSDSGFYLCAWSVGGVGNQPQHFGDGTRLSIL.